This is a list of T cell receptor beta chains from one sample in a study of chemoradiotherapy in HPV16-positive cancers. The data were produced by immunoSEQ multiplex PCR, yet TCRdb's version contains in-frame clones alone and is incomplete. The repertoire has about 3,100 clones, roughly 90% of them found once; the top ten carry over 3%. The sequencing used tumor tissue, collected from a patient who underwent chemoradiotherapy. The receptors come from a human donor with HPV-associated anogenital cancer. CDR3s leave out the opening cysteine and the closing phenylalanine or tryptophan.

V gene	J gene	CDR3 protein
TRBV29-1	TRBJ1-1	SVGGQASNTEAF
TRBV2	TRBJ2-3	ASRETTDTQY
TRBV9	TRBJ2-3	ASSGQLASITDTQY
TRBV5-1	TRBJ1-2	ASSLGLNGGYT
TRBV5-1	TRBJ1-1	ASSLEGRATEAF
TRBV19	TRBJ2-5	ASSIDVSGGQETQY
TRBV4-2	TRBJ2-7	ASSQDLEYEQY
TRBV19	TRBJ2-5	ASSPPDARETQY
TRBV7-9	TRBJ2-1	ASSLGSGGEQF
TRBV11-3	TRBJ2-1	ASSQNSVNARLF
TRBV11-2	TRBJ2-5	ASSLTGEETQY
TRBV11-2	TRBJ2-2	ASSLVGTAGELF
TRBV29-1	TRBJ1-2	SVETGSQHGYT
TRBV28	TRBJ1-1	ASSDMNTEAF
TRBV5-1	TRBJ2-7	ASSFLAGIEYEQY
TRBV6-5	TRBJ2-5	ASRMTTQETQY
TRBV19	TRBJ2-7	ASSPQPDSREQY
TRBV14	TRBJ2-3	ASSQRGLVAGRSSTDTQY
TRBV13	TRBJ2-2	ASSDGLAGRSTGELF
TRBV27	TRBJ1-5	ASSPPLSRSDRSNQPQH
TRBV7-2	TRBJ2-5	ASSMLGGADGETQY
TRBV28	TRBJ2-1	ASSSPGLARYNEQF
TRBV7-3	TRBJ2-1	ASSLQLDNEQF